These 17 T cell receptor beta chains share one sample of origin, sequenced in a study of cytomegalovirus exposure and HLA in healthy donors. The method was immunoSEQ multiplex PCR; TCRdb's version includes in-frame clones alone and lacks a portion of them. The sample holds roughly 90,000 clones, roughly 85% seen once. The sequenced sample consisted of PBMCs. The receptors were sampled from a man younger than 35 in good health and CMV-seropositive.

In nucleotides, the CDR3 is TGTGCCAGCAGTTCCTCCAGCGGGGTAATCACCAGGACAGATACGCAGTATTTT. It yields the protein CASSSSSGVITRTDTQYF. The chain combines TRBV27 with TRBJ2-3, with TRBD2 matching over 7 bases. Germline V gives CDR1 MNHEY, CDR2 SMNVEV (reference sequence). The CDR3 runs 18 residues. V was pared by 4 bases and J by 3 bases, with 16 bases of the junction left unmatched.

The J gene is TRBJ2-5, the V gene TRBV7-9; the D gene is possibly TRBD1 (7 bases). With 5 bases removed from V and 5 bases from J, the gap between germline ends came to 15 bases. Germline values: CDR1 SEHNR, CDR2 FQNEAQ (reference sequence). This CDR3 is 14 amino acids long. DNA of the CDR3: TGTGCCAGCAGCCTATCACAGGGGAGGGAGACCCAGTACTTC. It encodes CASSLSQGRETQYF.

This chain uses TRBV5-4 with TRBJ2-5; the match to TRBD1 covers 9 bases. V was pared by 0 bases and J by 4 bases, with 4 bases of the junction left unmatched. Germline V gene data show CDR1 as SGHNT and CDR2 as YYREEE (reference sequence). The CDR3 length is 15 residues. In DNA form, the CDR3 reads TGTGCCAGCAGCTTGGTCGGACAGGGGACAGAGACCCAGTACTTC. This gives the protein CASSLVGQGTETQYF.

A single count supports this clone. This CDR3 reads CASSKEGTGEGNEQFF. DNA for the CDR3: TGTGCCAGCAGCAAGGAGGGGACAGGGGAGGGCAATGAGCAGTTCTTC. V and J are TRBV2 and TRBJ2-1; 10 bases fit TRBD1. The trim removed 6 bases at V and 6 bases at J, leaving 11 bases unmatched. Germline CDR1 is SNHLY and CDR2 is FYNNEI. The CDR3 is made up of 16 amino acids. The variable domain in full, completed from reference TRBV2 and TRBJ2-1, reads EPEVTQTPSHQVTQMGQEVILRCVPISNHLYFYWYRQILGQKVEFLVSFYNNEISEKSEIFDDQFSVERPDGSNFTLKIRSTKLEDSAMYFCASSKEGTGEGNEQFFGPGTRLTVL.

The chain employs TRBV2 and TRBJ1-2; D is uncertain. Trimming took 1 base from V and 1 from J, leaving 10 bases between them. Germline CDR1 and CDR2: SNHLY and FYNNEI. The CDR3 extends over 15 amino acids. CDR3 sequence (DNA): TGTGCCAGCAGTGAAGAAACAGAAATTAACTATGGCTACACCTTC. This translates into CASSEETEINYGYTF.

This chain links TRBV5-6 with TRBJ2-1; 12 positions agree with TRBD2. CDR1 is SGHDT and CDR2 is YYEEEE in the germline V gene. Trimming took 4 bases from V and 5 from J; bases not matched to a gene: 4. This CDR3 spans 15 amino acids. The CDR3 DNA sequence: TGTGCCAGCAGCCCGGGACTAGCGGGCGACAATGAGCAGTTCTTC. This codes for CASSPGLAGDNEQFF.

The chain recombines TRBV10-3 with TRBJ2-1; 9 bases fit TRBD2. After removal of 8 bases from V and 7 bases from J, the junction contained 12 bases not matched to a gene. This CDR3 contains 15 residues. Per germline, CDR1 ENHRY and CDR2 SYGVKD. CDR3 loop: CAIGSPSGTMNEQFF. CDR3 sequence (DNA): TGTGCCATCGGGAGTCCTAGCGGGACTATGAATGAGCAGTTCTTC.

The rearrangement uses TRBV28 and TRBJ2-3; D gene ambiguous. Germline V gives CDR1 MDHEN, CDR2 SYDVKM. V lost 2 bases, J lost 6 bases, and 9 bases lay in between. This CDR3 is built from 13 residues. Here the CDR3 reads CASSLDSTDTQYF. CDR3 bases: TGTGCCAGCAGTTTAGACTCAACGGATACGCAGTATTTT.

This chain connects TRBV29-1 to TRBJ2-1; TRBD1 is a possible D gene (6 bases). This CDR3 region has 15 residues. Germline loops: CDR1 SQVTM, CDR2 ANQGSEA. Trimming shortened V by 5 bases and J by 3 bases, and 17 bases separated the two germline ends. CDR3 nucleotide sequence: TGCAGCGTTCGAGCCCAGGGGAGTTACTACAATGAGCAGTTCTTC. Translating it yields CSVRAQGSYYNEQFF.

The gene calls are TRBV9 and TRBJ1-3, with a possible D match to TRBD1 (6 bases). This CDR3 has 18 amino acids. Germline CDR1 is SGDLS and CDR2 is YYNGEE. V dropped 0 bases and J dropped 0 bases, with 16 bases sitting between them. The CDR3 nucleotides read TGTGCCAGCAGCGTAGGCTCGGACAGCCTAGACTCTGGAAACACCATATATTTT. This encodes CASSVGSDSLDSGNTIYF.

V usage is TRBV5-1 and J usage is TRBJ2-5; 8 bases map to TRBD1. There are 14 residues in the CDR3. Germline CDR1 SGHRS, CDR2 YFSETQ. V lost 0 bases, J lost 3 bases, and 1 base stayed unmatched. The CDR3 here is CASSLATGEETQYF. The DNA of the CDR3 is TGCGCCAGCAGCTTGGCGACAGGGGAAGAGACCCAGTACTTC.

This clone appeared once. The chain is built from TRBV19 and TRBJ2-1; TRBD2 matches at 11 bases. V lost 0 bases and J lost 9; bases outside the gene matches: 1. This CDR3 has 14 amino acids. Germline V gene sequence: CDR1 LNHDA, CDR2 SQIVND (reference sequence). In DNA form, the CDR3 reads TGTGCCAGTAGTATAGATACTAGCGGGAGTGAGCAGTTCTTC. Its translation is CASSIDTSGSEQFF.

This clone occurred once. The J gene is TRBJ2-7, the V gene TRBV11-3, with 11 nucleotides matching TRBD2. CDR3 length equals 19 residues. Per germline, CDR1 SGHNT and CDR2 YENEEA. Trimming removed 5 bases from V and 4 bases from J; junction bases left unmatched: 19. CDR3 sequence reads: CASSPRSGFRTSGRYEQYV. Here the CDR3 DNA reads TGTGCCAGCAGCCCAAGGTCAGGGTTTCGAACTAGCGGGAGATACGAGCAGTACGTC.

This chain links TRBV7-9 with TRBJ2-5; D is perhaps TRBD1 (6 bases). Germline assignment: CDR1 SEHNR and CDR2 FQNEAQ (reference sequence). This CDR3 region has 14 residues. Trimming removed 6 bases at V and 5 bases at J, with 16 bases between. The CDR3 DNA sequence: TGTGCCAGCAGAGTTGGGACATCGGGGGAGACCCAGTACTTC. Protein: CASRVGTSGETQYF.

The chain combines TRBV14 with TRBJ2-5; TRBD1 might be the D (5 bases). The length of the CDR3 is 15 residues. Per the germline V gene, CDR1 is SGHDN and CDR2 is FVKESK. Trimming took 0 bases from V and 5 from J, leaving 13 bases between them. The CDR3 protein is CASSQEFRAGETQYF. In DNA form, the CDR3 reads TGTGCCAGCAGCCAAGAATTCCGGGCAGGGGAGACCCAGTACTTC.

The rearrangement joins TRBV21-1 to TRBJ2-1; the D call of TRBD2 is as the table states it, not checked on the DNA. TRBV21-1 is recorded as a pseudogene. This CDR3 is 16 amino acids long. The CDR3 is CASSEGEGRGYNEQFF. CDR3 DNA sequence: TGTGCCAGCAGCGAGGGGGAGGGCCGGGGCTACAATGAGCAGTTCTTC.

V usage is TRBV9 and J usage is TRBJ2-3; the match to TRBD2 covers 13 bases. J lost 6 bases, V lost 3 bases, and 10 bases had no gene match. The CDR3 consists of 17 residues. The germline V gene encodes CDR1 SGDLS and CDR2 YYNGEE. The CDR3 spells CASSAHTGLAGSDTQYF. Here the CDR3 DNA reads TGTGCCAGCAGCGCTCACACGGGACTAGCGGGAAGCGATACGCAGTATTTT.